The 31 T cell receptor beta chains below all came from one sample that was sequenced in a study of T cell responses to AZD1222 COVID-19 vaccine. TCRdb's table, derived via immunoSEQ multiplex PCR, lists solely in-frame clones and lacks some. The sample lists around 100,000 clones; around 94% were seen once. The material was peripheral blood, obtained on day 0 of AZD1222 vaccination. These TCRs come from an adult in good health.

V and J are TRBV27 and TRBJ2-7, with 10 bases matching TRBD2. The CDR3 loop spans 13 amino acids. The germline V gene encodes CDR1 MNHEY and CDR2 SMNVEV (reference sequence). V lost 6 bases to trimming and J lost 7 bases; unmatched junction nucleotides: 6. CDR3 region: CASRPSGRWEQYF. The CDR3 region has the DNA TGTGCCAGCAGGCCTAGCGGGAGATGGGAGCAGTACTTC.

The chain is built from TRBV3-1 (or the pseudogene TRBV3-2) and TRBJ2-7; D is unresolved. The germline V gene has CDR1 LGHDT and CDR2 YNNKEL (reference sequence). The CDR3 sequence is 14 residues long. V was trimmed by 4 bases and J by 2 bases, leaving 12 bases between them. The CDR3 coding sequence is TGTGCCAGCAGCCCCAACAAGAGTACCTACGAGCAGTACTTC. Translating gives CASSPNKSTYEQYF.

This chain links TRBV6-5 with TRBJ2-6; 9 nucleotides align to TRBD1. The V segment lost 6 bases and the J segment 7 bases; nucleotides outside the gene matches: 7. The CDR3 runs to 15 residues. Germline CDR1 reads MNHEY; CDR2 reads SVGAGI. The CDR3 DNA is TGTGCCAGCAGCTGGGGGGACAGGGATGCCAACGTCCTGACTTTC. Translating gives CASSWGDRDANVLTF.

CDR3: CATSDLATADNEQFF. The CDR3 nucleotides are TGTGCCACCAGTGATTTAGCCACCGCCGACAATGAGCAGTTCTTC. The chain carries TRBV24-1 and TRBJ2-1; D call uncertain. This CDR3 is 15 amino acids long. Trimming removed 1 base from V and 5 bases from J, with 11 bases in between. Looked up from germline, CDR1 is KGHDR and CDR2 is SFDVKD.

The chain carries TRBV5-6 and TRBJ1-1; D uncertain. CDR1 is SGHDT, CDR2 YYEEEE, per germline. The CDR3 runs to 13 residues. V gave up 4 bases and J gave up 5 bases, with 12 bases separating them. CDR3 sequence (DNA): TGTGCCAGCAGCCCATTCACGGGAACTGAAGCTTTCTTT. Encoded protein: CASSPFTGTEAFF.

V and J are TRBV7-9 and TRBJ1-4; D perhaps matches TRBD1 (5 bases). Germline CDR1 and CDR2: SEHNR and FQNEAQ (reference sequence). This CDR3 is built from 13 residues. Deletions cut 3 bases from V and 7 bases from J, with 9 bases between. The CDR3 reads CASSLAQGEKLFF. CDR3 coding DNA: TGTGCCAGCAGCTTGGCCCAGGGTGAAAAACTGTTTTTT.

The chain combines TRBV3-1 (or the pseudogene TRBV3-2) with TRBJ2-7, with TRBD2 identical over 10 bases. V lost 1 base to trimming and J lost 3 bases; unmatched junction nucleotides: 12. Germline V gene lookup returns CDR1 LGHDT and CDR2 YNNKEL (reference sequence). This CDR3 is built from 18 residues. The CDR3 DNA sequence: TGTGCCAGCAGCCAAGGACTGTTAATTAGCGGGGGGATCTACGAGCAGTACTTC. It specifies CASSQGLLISGGIYEQYF.

The chain is built from TRBV4-1 and TRBJ1-1; no reliable D call. The V and J ends lost 1 base and 4 bases respectively, with 10 bases between them. From germline, CDR1 is MGHRA and CDR2 YSYEKL. This CDR3 has 14 residues. The CDR3 DNA sequence: TGCGCCAGCAGCCAAGGAGCGGGATTCACTGAAGCTTTCTTT. This translates into CASSQGAGFTEAFF.

The chain is built from TRBV2 and TRBJ2-1; possibly TRBD1 for D (6 bases). Germline CDR1 SNHLY, CDR2 FYNNEI. The CDR3 has 15 amino acids. V lost 3 bases and J 2 bases, leaving 11 bases between the germline ends. The DNA of the CDR3 is TGTGCCAGCAGTGAGGGCAGGGGTCCCTACAATGAGCAGTTCTTC. Amino acid sequence: CASSEGRGPYNEQFF.

The chain uses TRBV10-3 and TRBJ2-7, with a weak D call TRBD1 (5 bases). V lost 6 bases to trimming and J lost 2 bases, with 11 bases between them. Per germline, CDR1 ENHRY and CDR2 SYGVKD. The CDR3 has 13 residues. The CDR3 DNA sequence: TGTGCCATCAGGACCGACAGTCCCTACGAGCAGTACTTC. Its translation: CAIRTDSPYEQYF.

The chain uses TRBV4-1 and TRBJ1-3; 10 bases agree with TRBD1. The germline V gene encodes CDR1 MGHRA and CDR2 YSYEKL. The V segment lost 1 base and the J segment 4 bases; nucleotides outside the gene matches: 10. The CDR3 loop spans 18 amino acids. CDR3 region: CASSQVVRGTGDGNTIYF. CDR3 sequence (DNA): TGCGCCAGCAGCCAAGTGGTTCGCGGGACAGGGGACGGAAACACCATATATTTT.

This chain uses TRBV7-3 with TRBJ2-1; TRBD1 aligns across 7 bases. V dropped 2 bases and J dropped 7; count of bases not matched to a gene: 2. CDR1 SGHTA and CDR2 FQGTGA come from the germline V gene. The CDR3 runs 13 residues. The CDR3 sequence is CASSLGTVNEQFF. The CDR3 DNA reads TGTGCCAGCAGCTTAGGGACAGTAAATGAGCAGTTCTTC.

The J gene is TRBJ1-2, the V gene TRBV12-3 or TRBV12-4; no clear D. The CDR3 is 13 residues long. Trimming shortened V by 5 bases and J by 4 bases, and 11 bases separated the two germline ends. In DNA, the CDR3 is TGTGCCAGCAGTATTACGTTCGGCTATGGCTACACCTTC. It translates to CASSITFGYGYTF.

The rearrangement links TRBV9 to TRBJ1-5; D perhaps matches TRBD1 (5 bases). V was cut by 3 bases and J by 0 bases, with 10 bases left in between. CDR1 and CDR2 from the germline V gene are SGDLS and YYNGEE. The CDR3 loop spans 15 amino acids. The CDR3 spells CASSADSYSNQPQHF. In DNA, the CDR3 is TGTGCCAGCAGCGCAGACAGCTATAGCAATCAGCCCCAGCATTTT.

The genes are TRBV18 and TRBJ1-1; D is ambiguous. Trimming cost V 3 bases and J 0 bases, with 11 bases left between them. The germline V gene has CDR1 KGHSH and CDR2 LQKENI. The CDR3 contains 15 residues. CDR3 amino acids: CASSPNRDLNTEAFF. DNA for the CDR3: TGTGCCAGCTCACCCAACAGAGACTTGAACACTGAAGCTTTCTTT.

The J gene is TRBJ1-3, the V gene TRBV19; D gene uncertain. The V gene's germline CDR1 is LNHDA and CDR2 SQIVND (reference sequence). The CDR3 loop spans 14 amino acids. The V end lost 6 bases, the J end lost 0 bases, and 9 bases lay between the germline ends. CDR3 amino acids: CASSTGFSGNTIYF. CDR3 bases: TGTGCCAGTAGCACGGGATTCTCTGGAAACACCATATATTTT.

The genes are TRBV4-3 and TRBJ2-2; D remains unclear. The V gene's germline CDR1 is LGHNA and CDR2 YSLEER. V was clipped by 0 bases and J by 1 base, with 15 bases between them. The CDR3 is 18 residues long. The CDR3: CASSQDTGRKLNTGELFF. The CDR3 coding sequence is TGCGCCAGCAGCCAAGATACCGGCAGAAAGTTGAACACCGGGGAGCTGTTTTTT.

The chain combines TRBV20-1 with TRBJ2-3; D possibly uses TRBD1 or TRBD2 (5 bases each). CDR3 size: 16 residues. Per germline, CDR1 DFQATT and CDR2 SNEGSKA (reference sequence). V gave up 3 bases and J gave up 0 bases, with 16 bases separating them. The CDR3 DNA reads as TGCAGTGCTAGTTGGCTTGCGAGGGGTAGCACAGATACGCAGTATTTT. As protein: CSASWLARGSTDTQYF.

The rearrangement uses TRBV6-6 and TRBJ2-1; D unclear. CDR1 is MNHNY and CDR2 is SVGAGI in the germline V gene (reference sequence). CDR3 length equals 16 residues. The V gene lost 5 bases and the J gene lost 0 bases, with 14 bases spanning the gap. CDR3 region: CASSPSGVRSYNEQFF. The DNA of the CDR3 is TGTGCCAGCAGTCCCTCCGGAGTTCGCTCCTACAATGAGCAGTTCTTC.

Points on this clone: Other DNA sequences in the same sample also yield this CDR3. This chain connects TRBV6-5 to TRBJ1-1, with unresolved D. This CDR3 region has 13 residues. In germline, CDR1 is MNHEY, CDR2 SVGAGI. The V end was cut by 4 bases, the J end by 1 base, with 7 bases between. The CDR3 protein is CASSSVENTEAFF. CDR3 nucleotides: TGTGCCAGCAGTTCTGTGGAGAACACTGAAGCTTTCTTT.

The chain links TRBV4-3 to TRBJ1-6; no definite D call. V lost 0 bases, J lost 4 bases, and 13 bases lay in between. CDR1 is LGHNA, CDR2 YSLEER, per germline. The CDR3 loop spans 17 amino acids. DNA for the CDR3: TGCGCCAGCAGCCAAGATGGTACAGACTCATATAATTCACCCCTCCACTTT. Protein product: CASSQDGTDSYNSPLHF.

The chain carries TRBV12-5 and TRBJ1-1; D is possibly TRBD1 (5 bases). Germline CDR1 and CDR2: LGHNT and FRNRAP. V was cut by 3 bases and J by 11 bases, with 19 bases left in between. The CDR3 runs to 14 residues. The CDR3 bases are TGTGCTAGTGGTTTTAGTGAATTGGCCCGGGGGGCTTTCTTT. It encodes CASGFSELARGAFF.

This sequence joins TRBV6-5 and TRBJ1-1; tentatively, D is TRBD1 (6 bases). This CDR3 spans 15 amino acids. The V end was cut by 0 bases, the J end by 6 bases, with 14 bases between. Germline assignment: CDR1 MNHEY and CDR2 SVGAGI. DNA of the CDR3: TGTGCCAGCAGTTACTCAGGGGGAGGGGTGGCTGAAGCTTTCTTT. It codes for CASSYSGGGVAEAFF.

This chain joins TRBV7-2 and TRBJ1-1; TRBD1 is a possible D gene (5 bases). This CDR3 region has 14 residues. Trimming shortened V by 5 bases and J by 6 bases, and 16 bases separated the two germline ends. Germline values: CDR1 SGHTA, CDR2 FQGNSA. The CDR3 coding sequence is TGTGCCAGCAGCCTGGGGGTGGCAGGGCCTGAAGCTTTCTTT. This translates into CASSLGVAGPEAFF.

The chain uses TRBV7-2 and TRBJ2-7, with D possibly TRBD1 on 5 matching bases. Germline lookup yields CDR1 SGHTA and CDR2 FQGNSA. Trimming shortened V by 5 bases and J by 2 bases, and 22 bases separated the two germline ends. This CDR3 spans 17 amino acids. The CDR3 sequence: CASSPYPTAETTYEQYF. The CDR3 DNA follows: TGTGCCAGCAGCCCATACCCGACAGCCGAAACAACCTACGAGCAGTACTTC.

In its sample, this clone was seen once. The rearrangement joins TRBV28 to TRBJ2-7; 7 bases fit TRBD1. Germline assignment: CDR1 MDHEN and CDR2 SYDVKM. J gave up 2 bases and V 6 bases, and 7 bases lay outside the gene matches. This CDR3 is 14 amino acids long. CDR3 bases: TGTGCCAGCAGGAAGCCGGGACAGACCTACGAGCAGTACTTC. It encodes CASRKPGQTYEQYF. Complete variable domain (other parts from reference TRBV28 and TRBJ2-7): DVKVTQSSRYLVKRTGEKVFLECVQDMDHENMFWYRQDPGLGLRLIYFSYDVKMKEKGDIPEGYSVSREKKERFSLILESASTNQTSMYLCASRKPGQTYEQYFGPGTRLTVT.

This clone was found once. V gene TRBV19 combines with J gene TRBJ1-5, with no clear D. Germline V gene lookup returns CDR1 LNHDA and CDR2 SQIVND (reference sequence). Trimming shortened V by 1 base and J by 4 bases, and 11 bases separated the two germline ends. This CDR3 comprises 15 residues. This CDR3 is CASSIAAVDNQPQHF. The CDR3, as DNA: TGTGCCAGTAGTATAGCCGCGGTGGATAATCAGCCCCAGCATTTT.

The rearrangement links TRBV27 to TRBJ1-2; maybe TRBD1 (6 bases). Trimming removed 6 bases at V and 2 bases at J, with 13 bases between. The CDR3 length is 14 residues. CDR1 and CDR2 (germline): MNHEY, SMNVEV (reference sequence). The CDR3 nucleotides are TGTGCCAGCAGCCCCCAGGGGTCAAACTATGGCTACACCTTC. Amino acids: CASSPQGSNYGYTF.

The chain is built from TRBV11-3 and TRBJ2-7, with D perhaps TRBD2 (6 bases). This CDR3 is 13 amino acids long. Germline values: CDR1 SGHNT, CDR2 YENEEA. Deletions cut 5 bases from V and 3 bases from J, with 11 bases between. The CDR3 loop reads CASSPGLNYEQYF. CDR3 coding DNA: TGTGCCAGCAGCCCGGGACTGAACTACGAGCAGTACTTC.

This clone was counted once. The CDR3 here is CASSVGGPNTEAFF. Written as DNA, the CDR3 is TGTGCCAGCAGCGTAGGAGGTCCGAACACTGAAGCTTTCTTT. The chain joins TRBV9 to TRBJ1-1; D unresolved. The CDR3 is 14 residues long. The germline V and J ends were trimmed by 0 bases and 1 base, with 7 bases remaining between them. Per the germline V gene, CDR1 is SGDLS and CDR2 is YYNGEE.

The rearrangement links TRBV13 to TRBJ2-5; D gene uncertain. Trimming removed 1 base from V and 3 bases from J, with 12 bases in between. The CDR3 length is 15 residues. Germline-derived CDR1 and CDR2 are PRHDT and FYEKMQ (reference sequence). The CDR3 here is CASSLDVGWKETQYF. The CDR3 DNA reads TGTGCCAGCAGCTTAGATGTGGGCTGGAAAGAGACCCAGTACTTC.